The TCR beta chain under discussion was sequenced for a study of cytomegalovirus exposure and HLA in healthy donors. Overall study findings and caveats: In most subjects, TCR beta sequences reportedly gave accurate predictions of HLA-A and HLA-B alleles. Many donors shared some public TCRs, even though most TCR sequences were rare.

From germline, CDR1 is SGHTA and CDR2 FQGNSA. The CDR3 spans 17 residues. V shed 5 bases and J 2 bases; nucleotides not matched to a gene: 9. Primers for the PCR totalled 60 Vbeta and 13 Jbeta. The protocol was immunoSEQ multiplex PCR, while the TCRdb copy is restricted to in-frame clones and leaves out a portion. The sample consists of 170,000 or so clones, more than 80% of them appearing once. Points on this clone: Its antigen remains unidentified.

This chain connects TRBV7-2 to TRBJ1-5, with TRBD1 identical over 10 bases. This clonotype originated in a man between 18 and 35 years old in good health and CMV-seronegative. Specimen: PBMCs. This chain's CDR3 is CASSPRGGTGGNQPQHF. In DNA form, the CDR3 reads TGTGCCAGCAGCCCACGGGGGGGGACAGGGGGCAATCAGCCCCAGCATTTT.